The T cell receptor beta chain under discussion was sequenced for a study of blood T cell repertoires in COVID-19. Study information: PBMCs, B-cell-depleted T cells, or T cells provided the cDNA or gDNA that made up the material.

Recruits, aged about 18 to 100 years, lived in around 24 US areas. Participant-reported clinical history was the basis for cohort assignment. Per the original data handling: Amplified reference gene primers provided the basis for estimating nucleated cell counts. Sequencing used immunoSEQ multiplex PCR; TCRdb keeps in-frame clones, though not all of them. Clone size and V and J calls were adopted from that table, with D and trimming inferred from the DNA. The table lists about 270,000 clones, approximately 86% of them singletons, with 2.6% in the top ten. Germline V CDR1 and CDR2: PRHDT, FYEKMQ (reference sequence). Deletions cut 5 bases from V and 5 bases from J, with 15 bases between. This CDR3 is 14 amino acids long.

The source is a young woman who had recovered from COVID-19. The chain employs TRBV13 and TRBJ2-5; maybe TRBD2 (6 bases). Sequenced material: PBMCs or T cells enriched from blood (not recorded which). CDR3 nucleotides: TGTGCCAGCAGCCTCAGGTCGGGGAGGGAGACCCAGTACTTC. It translates to CASSLRSGRETQYF.